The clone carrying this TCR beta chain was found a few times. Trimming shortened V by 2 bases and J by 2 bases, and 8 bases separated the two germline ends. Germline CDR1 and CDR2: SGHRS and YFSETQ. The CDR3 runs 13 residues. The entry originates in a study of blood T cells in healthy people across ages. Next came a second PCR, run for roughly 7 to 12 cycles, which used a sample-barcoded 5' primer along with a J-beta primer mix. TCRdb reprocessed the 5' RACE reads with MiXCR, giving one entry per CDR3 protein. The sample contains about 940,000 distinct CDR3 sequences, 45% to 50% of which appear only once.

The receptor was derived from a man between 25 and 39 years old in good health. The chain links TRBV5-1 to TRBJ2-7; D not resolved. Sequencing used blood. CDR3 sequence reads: CASSFDAAYEQYF. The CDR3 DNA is TGCGCCAGCAGCTTCGACGCGGCCTACGAGCAGTACTTC.